Each of the 17 T cell receptor beta chains below was sequenced from the same sample in a study of CD8 T cells in ankylosing spondylitis. Whole-study findings and limits: A TCR beta motif made of several highly homologous variants seemed typical of ankylosing spondylitis blood.

TCRdb independently ran MiXCR on the 5' RACE reads; one entry per CDR3 protein. The sample includes a few hundred thousand distinct CDR3 sequences, around 22% of them seen just once. Antigens for these TCRs are unknown. Sequences were obtained from blood, either unsorted or a sorted T cell fraction (not recorded which). These receptors all come from a male donor with ankylosing spondylitis.

This chain links TRBV5-1 with TRBJ1-2; D is possibly TRBD1 (6 bases). Trimming cost V 3 bases and J 7 bases, with 19 bases left between them. The germline V gene encodes CDR1 SGHRS and CDR2 YFSETQ. The length of the CDR3 is 15 residues. The CDR3 sequence is CASSWGDTAMGGYTF. The CDR3 nucleotides read TGCGCCAGCAGCTGGGGGGACACCGCAATGGGTGGCTACACCTTC.

The chain links TRBV11-2 to TRBJ2-1, with D unresolved. Looked up from germline, CDR1 is SGHAT and CDR2 is FQNNGV. The V end lost 5 bases, the J end lost 6 bases, and 20 bases lay between the germline ends. The CDR3 is made up of 16 amino acids. The CDR3 protein is CASSPDLRPRRNEQFF. The CDR3 DNA follows: TGTGCCAGCAGCCCGGACCTCAGGCCCCGTCGCAATGAGCAGTTCTTC.

This clonotype has more than one count but fewer than ten. The chain employs TRBV6-1 and TRBJ1-5, with 9 bases that match TRBD1. The CDR3 length is 15 residues. Trimming at V came to 4 bases and at J to 5 bases, leaving 6 bases not matched to a gene. The V gene's germline CDR1 is MNHNS and CDR2 SASEGT. The DNA of the CDR3 is TGTGCCAGCAGTGCAAACAGGGGGCCCGATCAGCCCCAGCATTTT. As protein: CASSANRGPDQPQHF.

The chain has TRBV28 and TRBJ2-5; 8 bases are a match to TRBD1. CDR3 length: 15 residues. Germline V gene sequence: CDR1 MDHEN, CDR2 SYDVKM. Trimming took 11 bases from V and 5 from J; bases not matched to a gene: 16. The CDR3 nucleotides read TGTGCCTCGCCCTTCCCGGACAGGGACGCGGAGACCCAGTACTTC. As protein: CASPFPDRDAETQYF.

The CDR3 spells CASSLAYGADTGELFF. The CDR3 nucleotides read TGCGCCAGCAGCTTGGCCTACGGGGCCGACACCGGGGAGCTGTTTTTT. The chain links TRBV5-1 to TRBJ2-2, with D perhaps matching TRBD1 or TRBD2 (5 bases each). CDR3 length: 16 residues. Trimming cost V 0 bases and J 3 bases, with 12 bases left between them. Germline V lookup: CDR1 SGHRS, CDR2 YFSETQ.

This clonotype was seen many times. This chain links TRBV5-1 with TRBJ2-3; maybe TRBD2 (6 bases). Germline values: CDR1 SGHRS, CDR2 YFSETQ. The CDR3 loop spans 15 amino acids. The germline V and J ends were trimmed by 3 bases and 0 bases, with 11 bases remaining between them. The DNA for the CDR3 is TGCGCCAGCAGCTGGTCGGGACTCAGCACAGATACGCAGTATTTT. Its translation is CASSWSGLSTDTQYF.

This clonotype was detected a few times. CDR3: CASSLEGDSTYEQYF. The CDR3 DNA is TGTGCCAGCAGCTTAGAGGGGGATTCGACCTACGAGCAGTACTTC. The chain recombines TRBV7-2 with TRBJ2-7; TRBD1 might be the D (6 bases). Deletions cut 1 base from V and 2 bases from J, with 12 bases between. The germline V gene has CDR1 SGHTA and CDR2 FQGNSA. The CDR3 length is 15 residues.

The chain recombines TRBV15 with TRBJ2-7; no definite D call. The V and J ends lost 0 bases and 3 bases respectively, with 3 bases between them. Germline values: CDR1 LNHNV, CDR2 YYDKDF (reference sequence). The CDR3 is 12 residues long. The CDR3: CATSRDHYEQYF. Here the CDR3 DNA reads TGTGCCACCAGCAGAGACCACTACGAGCAGTACTTC.

The V call is TRBV12-3 or TRBV12-4, the J call TRBJ1-6, with 9 bases lining up with TRBD1. V shed 2 bases, J shed 9 bases, and the junction held 5 bases outside the gene matches. This CDR3 is 15 amino acids long. The CDR3 nucleotides are TGTGCCAGCAGTTTATCAGGGACAGGGAGTTCACCCCTCCACTTT. Its protein is CASSLSGTGSSPLHF.

This clonotype was detected ten times or more. The chain uses TRBV28 and TRBJ2-7; TRBD1 or TRBD2 may be the D gene (5 bases each). CDR3 size: 13 residues. Between the trimmed V and J ends, which lost 8 bases and 3 bases, there was a span of 14 bases. In germline, CDR1 is MDHEN, CDR2 SYDVKM. CDR3 residues: CASRDGHYYEQYF. CDR3 bases: TGTGCCAGCCGGGACGGTCATTACTACGAGCAGTACTTC.

This clonotype appeared a few times. This chain uses TRBV25-1 with TRBJ2-7; TRBD1 aligns across 8 bases. With 10 bases clipped from V and 6 bases from J, the junction kept 8 bases outside the gene matches. CDR1 and CDR2 from the germline V gene are MGHDK and SYGVNS. CDR3 length: 12 amino acids. As DNA, the CDR3 is TGTGCCACCCGGGACAGGATTTTCGAGCAGTACTTC. It is translated as CATRDRIFEQYF.

This clonotype was seen a handful of times. The gene calls are TRBV10-3 and TRBJ1-1, with D perhaps TRBD1 (6 bases). CDR1 and CDR2 (germline): ENHRY, SYGVKD. The CDR3 loop spans 17 amino acids. Deletions cut 0 bases from V and 3 bases from J, with 17 bases between. CDR3 bases: TGTGCCATCAGTGAGTCGGATGGCAGGGGAGCGGACACTGAAGCTTTCTTT. Protein sequence: CAISESDGRGADTEAFF.

This clonotype was seen a few times. V and J are TRBV6-2 or TRBV6-3 and TRBJ2-1, with 11 bases aligning to TRBD2. The CDR3 has 16 residues. Germline lookup yields CDR1 MNHEY and CDR2 SVGEGT. The V segment lost 4 bases and the J segment 3 bases; nucleotides outside the gene matches: 5. The CDR3 nucleotides read TGTGCCAGCAGTTTACTCGGGACTAGCGGCTACAATGAGCAGTTCTTC. It encodes CASSLLGTSGYNEQFF.

This clonotype has only a few counts. The chain has TRBV24-1 and TRBJ2-1; D might be TRBD1 or TRBD2, each matching 7 bases. The V and J ends lost 0 bases and 7 bases respectively, with 18 bases between them. The CDR3 is made up of 17 amino acids. CDR1 and CDR2 from the germline V gene are KGHDR and SFDVKD. The CDR3 DNA is TGTGCCACCAGTGATTTGCAGGGGGGGGAGTGGGGGAATGAGCAGTTCTTC. Its protein product is CATSDLQGGEWGNEQFF.

This sequence joins TRBV28 and TRBJ2-7; TRBD1 agrees at 8 bases. Germline assignment: CDR1 MDHEN and CDR2 SYDVKM. The J segment lost 2 bases and the V segment lost 8 bases, leaving 8 bases of the junction unmatched. This CDR3 contains 14 residues. The CDR3 loop reads CASLPGQGAYEQYF. In DNA, the CDR3 is TGTGCCAGCCTCCCCGGACAGGGAGCCTACGAGCAGTACTTC. Variable domain in full (rest from reference TRBV28 and TRBJ2-7): DVKVTQSSRYLVKRTGEKVFLECVQDMDHENMFWYRQDPGLGLRLIYFSYDVKMKEKGDIPEGYSVSREKKERFSLILESASTNQTSMYLCASLPGQGAYEQYFGPGTRLTVT.

The chain couples TRBV11-2 to TRBJ1-1, with D maybe TRBD1 (5 bases). Trimming left V 5 bases short and J 6 bases short, with 13 bases between. The CDR3 is made up of 13 amino acids. Germline V gene data show CDR1 as SGHAT and CDR2 as FQNNGV. CDR3 DNA sequence: TGTGCCAGCAGCCCGTGGGGGGAAGCTGAAGCTTTCTTT. Translation gives CASSPWGEAEAFF.

The chain combines TRBV6-5 with TRBJ1-3; possibly TRBD1 for D (5 bases). Trimming took off 4 bases at V and 3 bases at J, with 10 bases between the two ends. CDR1 is MNHEY, CDR2 SVGAGI, per germline. CDR3 size: 14 residues. The CDR3 nucleotides are TGTGCCAGCAGTTTGGGGGTTCGTGGAAACACCATATATTTT. This codes for CASSLGVRGNTIYF.